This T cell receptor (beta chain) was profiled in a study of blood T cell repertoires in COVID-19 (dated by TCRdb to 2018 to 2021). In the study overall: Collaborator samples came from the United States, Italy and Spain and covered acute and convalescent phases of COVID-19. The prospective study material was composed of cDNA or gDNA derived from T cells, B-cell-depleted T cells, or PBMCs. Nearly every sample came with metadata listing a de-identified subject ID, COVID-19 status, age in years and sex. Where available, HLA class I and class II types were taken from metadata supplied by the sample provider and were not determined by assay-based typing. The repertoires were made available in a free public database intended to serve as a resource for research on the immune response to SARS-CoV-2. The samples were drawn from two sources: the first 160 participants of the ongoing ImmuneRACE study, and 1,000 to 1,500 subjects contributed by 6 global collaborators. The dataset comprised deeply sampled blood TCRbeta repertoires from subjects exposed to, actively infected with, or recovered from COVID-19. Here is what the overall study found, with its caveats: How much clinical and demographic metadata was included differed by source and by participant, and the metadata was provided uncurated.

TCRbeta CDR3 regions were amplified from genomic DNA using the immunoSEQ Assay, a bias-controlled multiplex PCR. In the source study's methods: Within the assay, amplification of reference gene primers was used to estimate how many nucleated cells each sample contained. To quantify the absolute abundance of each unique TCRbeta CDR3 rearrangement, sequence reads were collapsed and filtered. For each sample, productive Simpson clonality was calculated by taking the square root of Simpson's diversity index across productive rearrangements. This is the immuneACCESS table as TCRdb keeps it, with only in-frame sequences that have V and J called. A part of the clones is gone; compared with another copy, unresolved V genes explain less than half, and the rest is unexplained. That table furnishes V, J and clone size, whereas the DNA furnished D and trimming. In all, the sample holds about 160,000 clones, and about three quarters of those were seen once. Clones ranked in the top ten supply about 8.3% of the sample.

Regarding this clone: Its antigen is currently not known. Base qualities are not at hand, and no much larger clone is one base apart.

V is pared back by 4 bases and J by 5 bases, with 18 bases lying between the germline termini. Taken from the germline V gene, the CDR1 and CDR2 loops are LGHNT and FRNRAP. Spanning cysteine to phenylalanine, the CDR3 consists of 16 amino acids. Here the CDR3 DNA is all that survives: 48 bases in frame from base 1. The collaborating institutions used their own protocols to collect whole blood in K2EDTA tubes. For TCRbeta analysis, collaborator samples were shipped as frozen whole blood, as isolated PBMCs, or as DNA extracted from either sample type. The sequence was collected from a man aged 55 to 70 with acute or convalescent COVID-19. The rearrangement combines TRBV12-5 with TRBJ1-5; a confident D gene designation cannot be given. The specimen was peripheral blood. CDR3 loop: CASGSYRGRIHQPQHF. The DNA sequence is TGTGCTAGTGGTTCCTACCGGGGTAGGATCCATCAGCCCCAGCATTTT.